These 18 T cell receptor beta chains originate from one sample sequenced in a study of regulatory T cells in long-lasting Graves disease. With iRepertoire HTBI primers and Arm-PCR of CDR3 regions, TCR beta libraries were built. TCRdb re-analysed the multiplex PCR reads in MiXCR, keeping a single row per CDR3 protein. Of 520,000 or so distinct CDR3 sequences in the sample, more than 10% were seen once. The time point was: newly diagnosed GD, antithyroid drugs for less than 3 months. The TCR library was made from RNA extracted from PBMCs. These data also featured in a second study, about T cells in Graves' hyperthyroidism and ophthalmopathy.

Material: peripheral blood mononuclear cells (PBMCs), obtained at new diagnosis, from a patient treated with antithyroid drugs. The receptor source for this set is a woman in her thirties with Graves disease.

The chain is built from TRBV6-2 or TRBV6-3 and TRBJ2-7, with D possibly matching TRBD2 (7 bases). Germline V gives CDR1 MNHEY, CDR2 SVGEGT. V lost 10 bases, J lost 3 bases, and 16 bases lay in between. This CDR3 has 13 amino acids. CDR3 residues: CAIGAGANYEQYF. DNA for the CDR3: TGTGCCATCGGGGCGGGGGCTAACTACGAGCAGTACTTC.

In the case of this clonotype: This may be a read error: a much more frequent sequence differs by one nucleotide. The rearrangement links TRBV27 to TRBJ2-7, with TRBD1 matching over 8 bases. Germline values: CDR1 MNHEY, CDR2 SMNVEV (reference sequence). The CDR3 loop spans 15 amino acids. V dropped 6 bases and J dropped 7; count of bases not matched to a gene: 14. This chain's CDR3 is CASSLPDRAGDEQYF. The CDR3 bases are TGTGCCAGCAGCCTACCGGACAGGGCTGGAGATGAGCAGTACTTC.

This clonotype was seen ten or more times. This chain joins TRBV29-1 and TRBJ2-7; 9 nucleotides line up with TRBD1. The CDR3 sequence is 12 residues long. The germline V gene has CDR1 SQVTM and CDR2 ANQGSEA. Losses at the gene ends were 6 bases for V and 4 bases for J; bases not matched to a gene: 4. The CDR3 coding sequence is TGCAGCGTGGGGGGACAGGGATACGAGCAGTACTTC. Residues: CSVGGQGYEQYF.

This clonotype was picked up many times. The chain carries TRBV27 and TRBJ2-4; TRBD1 matches 8 bases. Trimming at V came to 0 bases and at J to 2 bases, leaving 6 bases not matched to a gene. CDR1 and CDR2 from the germline V gene are MNHEY and SMNVEV (reference sequence). The CDR3 runs to 17 residues. The CDR3 DNA sequence: TGTGCCAGCAGTTTATCGGGACAGGTCAGCTCCAAAAACATTCAGTACTTC. The encoded protein is CASSLSGQVSSKNIQYF.

This clonotype was seen more than once but under ten times. The chain uses TRBV6-1 and TRBJ1-1; TRBD1 matches at 10 bases. This CDR3 has 15 residues. After removal of 6 bases from V and 11 bases from J, the junction contained 15 bases not matched to a gene. Germline CDR1 reads MNHNS; CDR2 reads SASEGT. DNA for the CDR3: TGTGCCAGCAGCTCCGGTAGACAGGGGGCGGTGGGGGCTTTCTTT. Translating gives CASSSGRQGAVGAFF.

This rearrangement joins TRBV11-3 to TRBJ2-7; D remains ambiguous. Germline V gives CDR1 SGHNT, CDR2 YENEEA. V was shortened by 5 bases and J by 3 bases, with 11 bases between the two germline ends. The CDR3 loop spans 13 amino acids. CDR3 DNA: TGTGCCAGCAGCCGTCCCCCCTTCTACGAGCAGTACTTC. Residues: CASSRPPFYEQYF. Together with reference TRBV11-3 and TRBJ2-7, the CDR3 gives the full variable domain: EAGVVQSPRYKIIEKKQPVAFWCNPISGHNTLYWYLQNLGQGPELLIRYENEEAVDDSQLPKDRFSAERLKGVDSTLKIQPAELGDSAVYLCASSRPPFYEQYFGPGTRLTVT.

This clonotype was observed a few times. The chain joins TRBV30 to TRBJ1-1, with 7 bases that match TRBD1. The germline CDR1 and CDR2 sequences are GTSNPN and SVGIG (reference sequence). Losses at the gene ends were 4 bases for V and 0 bases for J; bases not matched to a gene: 2. The CDR3 has 13 residues. The CDR3 protein is CAWTGQLNTEAFF. The CDR3 DNA reads as TGTGCCTGGACGGGACAGCTGAACACTGAAGCTTTCTTT.

This clonotype was detected ten times or more. The rearrangement joins TRBV6-1 to TRBJ1-2; 7 nucleotides agree with TRBD1. The CDR3 has 16 residues. The V segment lost 6 bases and the J segment 0 bases; nucleotides outside the gene matches: 10. CDR1 is MNHNS, CDR2 SASEGT, per germline. CDR3 region: CASRSNYRGSNYGYTF. The CDR3 region has the DNA TGTGCCAGCAGATCTAACTACAGGGGATCTAACTATGGCTACACCTTC.

In the case of this clonotype: A much more abundant neighbour one base away suggests this may be a read error. The gene calls are TRBV13 and TRBJ2-7; TRBD2 matches 9 bases. The germline gives CDR1 PRHDT, CDR2 FYEKMQ (reference sequence). This CDR3 is 15 amino acids long. The CDR3 nucleotides read TGTGCCAGCAGCTTATCCAGCGGGAGGTTCTACGATCAGTACTTC. Its translation: CASSLSSGRFYDQYF.

The chain recombines TRBV7-2 with TRBJ2-1; D may be TRBD1 or TRBD2 (5 bases each). Germline lookup yields CDR1 SGHTA and CDR2 FQGNSA. With 5 bases removed from V and 3 bases from J, the gap between germline ends came to 11 bases. The CDR3 runs to 14 residues. CDR3 nucleotides: TGTGCCAGCAGCCCGTCGAGGGGCTACAATGAGCAGTTCTTC. Amino acids: CASSPSRGYNEQFF.

This clonotype was seen only a few times. The rearrangement joins TRBV9 to TRBJ2-5, with 8 bases aligning to TRBD1. CDR3 size: 15 residues. After removal of 4 bases from V and 5 bases from J, the junction contained 10 bases not matched to a gene. Germline V gene sequence: CDR1 SGDLS, CDR2 YYNGEE. CDR3 sequence: CASSPGTGLGETQYF. The DNA for the CDR3 is TGTGCCAGCAGCCCCGGGACAGGCTTGGGGGAGACCCAGTACTTC.

This clonotype was recorded a few times. J is TRBJ2-1 and V is TRBV7-2; D not resolved. The CDR3 is 14 amino acids. Germline assignment: CDR1 SGHTA and CDR2 FQGNSA. Trimming stripped 4 bases from V and 8 bases from J, with 15 bases between. The CDR3, as DNA: TGTGCCAGCAGCTCAGCCCCCGGCAGATATGAGCAGTTCTTC. It is translated as CASSSAPGRYEQFF.

This clonotype has just a few counts. This sequence joins TRBV6-2 or TRBV6-3 and TRBJ1-5, with 9 bases that match TRBD1. The length of the CDR3 is 15 residues. J lost 9 bases, V lost 7 bases, and 13 bases had no gene match. Germline lookup yields CDR1 MNHEY and CDR2 SVGEGT. The CDR3 nucleotides read TGTGCCAGCAAAACACAGGGGGCAGGATTGATGCCCCAGCATTTT. Translation gives CASKTQGAGLMPQHF.

This clonotype was recorded at least ten times. The chain combines TRBV3-1 with TRBJ2-3; D is perhaps TRBD1 or TRBD2 (5 bases each). The CDR3 loop spans 14 amino acids. Germline values: CDR1 LGHDT, CDR2 YNNKEL (reference sequence). V dropped 1 base and J dropped 3 bases, with 8 bases sitting between them. The CDR3 loop reads CASSQVGATDTQYF. For the CDR3, the DNA is TGTGCCAGCAGCCAAGTCGGGGCTACAGATACGCAGTATTTT.

There are many counts of this clonotype. The chain carries TRBV5-6 and TRBJ2-1, with TRBD2 matching over 8 bases. V shed 2 bases and J 3 bases; nucleotides not matched to a gene: 7. This CDR3 is 16 amino acids long. The germline gives CDR1 SGHDT, CDR2 YYEEEE. CDR3 DNA: TGTGCCAGCAGCTTTCGTCTAGCGGGTGTCTACAATGAGCAGTTCTTC. The encoded protein is CASSFRLAGVYNEQFF. The full variable domain, with the rest looked up from reference TRBV5-6 and TRBJ2-1, is DAGVTQSPTHLIKTRGQQVTLRCSPKSGHDTVSWYQQALGQGPQFIFQYYEEEERQRGNFPDRFSGHQFPNYSSELNVNALLLGDSALYLCASSFRLAGVYNEQFFGPGTRLTVL.

This clonotype has at least ten counts. J is TRBJ1-1 and V is TRBV6-1, with D hard to call. The V gene lost 6 bases and the J gene lost 0 bases, with 11 bases spanning the gap. The CDR3 is 14 residues long. CDR1 and CDR2 from the germline V gene are MNHNS and SASEGT. Written as DNA, the CDR3 is TGTGCCAGCAGCCGTTCGGCCTTGAACACTGAAGCTTTCTTT. Amino acid sequence: CASSRSALNTEAFF.

This clonotype was detected only a few times. This chain joins TRBV9 and TRBJ1-5, with D uncertain. The germline V gene has CDR1 SGDLS and CDR2 YYNGEE. Trimming removed 3 bases at V and 0 bases at J, with 7 bases between. The CDR3 has 14 amino acids. The CDR3 DNA sequence: TGTGCCAGCAGCGAGGCGGATAGCAATCAGCCCCAGCATTTT. It encodes CASSEADSNQPQHF.

A few counts support this clonotype. This may be a read error: a much more frequent sequence differs by one nucleotide. V gene TRBV28 combines with J gene TRBJ2-5, with unresolved D. The CDR3 is 10 amino acids. V was shortened by 8 bases and J by 4 bases, with 5 bases between the two germline ends. Germline assignment: CDR1 MDHEN and CDR2 SYDVKM. CDR3 protein: CASGRETQYF. In nucleotides, the CDR3 is TGTGCCAGCGGCCGAGAGACCCAGTACTTC. Using reference TRBV28 and TRBJ2-5 for the parts outside the CDR3, the full variable domain is DVKVTQSSRYLVKRTGEKVFLECVQDMDHENMFWYRQDPGLGLRLIYFSYDVKMKEKGDIPEGYSVSREKKERFSLILESASTNQTSMYLCASGRETQYFGPGTRLLVL.